This TCR beta chain is from a study of shared clonotypes between healthy human individuals. CDR3 length equals 15 residues. V lost 3 bases and J lost 6; bases outside the gene matches: 10. Germline CDR1 reads KGHSH; CDR2 reads LQKENI. Study conclusions and caveats: Estimated richness was generally greater in naive than memory subsets.

TCRdb's copy holds only in-frame clones and misses some; the assay was immunoSEQ multiplex PCR. The sample holds around 990,000 clones, about 72% seen once. With regard to this clone: Its antigen is unidentified.

The sample consisted of memory CD4+ T cells from PBMCs. Noted subset: CD45RA-negative fraction. The sequence derives from a man younger than 35 in good health. Some clones in this sample may be carry-over from other donors' samples. The chain uses TRBV18 and TRBJ1-2; 7 nucleotides match TRBD1. CDR3 sequence reads: CASSPSQDRKDGYTF. The DNA of the CDR3 is TGTGCCAGCTCACCCAGCCAGGACAGGAAGGATGGCTACACCTTC. Full variable domain (missing parts from reference TRBV18 and TRBJ1-2): NAGVMQNPRHLVRRRGQEARLRCSPMKGHSHVYWYRQLPEEGLKFMVYLQKENIIDESGMPKERFSAEFPKEGPSILRIQQVVRGDSAAYFCASSPSQDRKDGYTFGSGTRLTVV.